This T cell receptor (beta chain) appears in the sequencing data of a study of T cells in Graves' hyperthyroidism and ophthalmopathy. Study-wide findings and caveats: In the blood, most expanded thyroid clonotypes above 0.001 appeared as well.

Trimming stripped 0 bases from V and 2 bases from J, with 11 bases between. The germline gives CDR1 DFQATT, CDR2 SNEGSKA (reference sequence). This CDR3 is 15 amino acids long. Amplification of TCR beta CDR3 regions was performed using RNA transcripts as template. TCR CDR3 regions were first amplified by RT-PCR with HTBI primers. MiXCR was run by TCRdb on the multiplex PCR reads, yielding one entry per CDR3 protein. The table has about 520,000 distinct CDR3 sequences, under 25% seen once. This clonotype was seen a few times. What it recognizes is unknown. Sequenced: blood. The source of this sequence is a man aged 18 to 30 with Graves' hyperthyroidism. The chain uses TRBV20-1 and TRBJ1-5; D is unclear. The CDR3 region is CSAREAFIGNQPQHF. DNA of the CDR3: TGCAGTGCTAGAGAGGCGTTTATTGGCAATCAGCCCCAGCATTTT.